The T cell receptor (beta chain) under discussion was sequenced for a study of cytomegalovirus exposure and HLA in healthy donors. Worth noting for this clone: What it binds is unknown.

Clones were read by immunoSEQ multiplex PCR, and TCRdb kept only the in-frame ones, dropping some. Of roughly 70,000 clones listed, around 94% are singletons. Study-wide results and caveats: The study put under 200 TCR beta chains on its list as cytomegalovirus-associated.

This CDR3 comprises 15 residues. The germline CDR1 and CDR2 sequences are SGHVS and FQNEAQ. The germline V and J ends were trimmed by 0 bases and 7 bases, with 13 bases remaining between them. This clonotype was obtained from a man younger than 35 in good health and CMV-seropositive. Material for sequencing was PBMCs. The chain links TRBV7-8 to TRBJ2-1, with D perhaps matching TRBD2 (6 bases). CDR3 DNA sequence: TGTGCCAGCAGCTTAGCTAGCGGAGGGAAGAATGAGCAGTTCTTC. This gives the protein CASSLASGGKNEQFF.